The TCR beta chain described here comes from a study of blood T cell repertoires in COVID-19. The wider study: Collection of acute and convalescent COVID-19 samples took place in the United States, Italy and Spain.

Here immunoSEQ multiplex PCR was the method, and the copy in TCRdb shows in-frame clones only, minus some. The table has roughly 72,000 clones, 70% to 90% seen once. This CDR3 is built from 17 residues. CDR1 and CDR2 from the germline V gene are SGHTA and FQGNSA. The J segment lost 4 bases and the V segment lost 6 bases, leaving 10 bases of the junction unmatched. This TCR was recovered from a human donor in a cohort sampled during active COVID-19. The chain combines TRBV7-2 with TRBJ2-1, with TRBD2 matching 12 bases. The sequenced sample was peripheral blood. Here the CDR3 reads CASRTTGTSGLYNEQFF. DNA for the CDR3: TGTGCCAGCAGGACTACCGGGACTAGCGGGCTTTACAATGAGCAGTTCTTC.